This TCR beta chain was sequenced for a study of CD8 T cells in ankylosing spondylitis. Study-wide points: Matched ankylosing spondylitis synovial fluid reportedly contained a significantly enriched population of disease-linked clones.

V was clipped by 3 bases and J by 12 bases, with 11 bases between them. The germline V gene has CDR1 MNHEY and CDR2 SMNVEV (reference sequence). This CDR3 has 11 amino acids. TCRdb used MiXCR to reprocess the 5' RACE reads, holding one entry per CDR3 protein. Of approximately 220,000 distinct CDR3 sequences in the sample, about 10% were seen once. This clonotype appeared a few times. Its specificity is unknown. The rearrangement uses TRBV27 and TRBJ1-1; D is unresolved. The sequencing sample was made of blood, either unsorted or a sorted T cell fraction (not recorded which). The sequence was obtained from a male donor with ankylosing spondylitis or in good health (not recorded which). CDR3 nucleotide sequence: TGTGCCAGCAGTTTTTGGGGATGGACTTTCTTT. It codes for CASSFWGWTFF.